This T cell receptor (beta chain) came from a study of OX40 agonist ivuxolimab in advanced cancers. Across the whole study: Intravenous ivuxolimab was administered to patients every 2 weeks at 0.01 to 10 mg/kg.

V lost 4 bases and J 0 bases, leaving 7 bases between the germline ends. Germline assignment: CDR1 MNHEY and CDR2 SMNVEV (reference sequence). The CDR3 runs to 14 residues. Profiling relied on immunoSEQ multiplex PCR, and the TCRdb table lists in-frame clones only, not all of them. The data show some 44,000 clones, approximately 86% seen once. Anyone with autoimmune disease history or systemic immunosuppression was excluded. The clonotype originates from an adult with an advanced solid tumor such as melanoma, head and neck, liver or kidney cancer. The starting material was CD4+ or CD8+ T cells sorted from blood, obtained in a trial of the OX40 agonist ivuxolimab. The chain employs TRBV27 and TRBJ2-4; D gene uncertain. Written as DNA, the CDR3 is TGTGCCAGCAGTTGGTCGTTAGCCAAAAACATTCAGTACTTC. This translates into CASSWSLAKNIQYF.